This T cell receptor (beta chain) was observed in a study of blood T cell repertoires in COVID-19. TCRdb's table, derived via immunoSEQ multiplex PCR, lists solely in-frame clones and lacks some. The sample carries roughly 230,000 clones, approximately 84% recorded once. Sample: PBMCs or T cells enriched from blood (not recorded which). The TCR sequence derives from a man aged 45-65 years who had recovered from COVID-19.

CDR3 loop: CASSQAVRGGYTF. The CDR3 bases are TGTGCCAGCAGCCAAGCAGTTAGAGGCGGCTACACCTTC. V is TRBV3-1 (or the pseudogene TRBV3-2) and J is TRBJ1-2; D uncertain. Between the trimmed V and J ends, which lost 1 base and 8 bases, there was a span of 11 bases. CDR3 size: 13 residues. Germline V gives CDR1 LGHDT, CDR2 YNNKEL (reference sequence).